The 11 T cell receptor beta chains below come from one sample, sequenced in a study of blood T cell repertoires in COVID-19 (dated by TCRdb to about 2020). Libraries came from the immunoSEQ multiplex PCR assay. TCRdb stores this immuneACCESS table with in-frame sequences only. Part of the clones is absent; in the studies checked, under half of the shortfall reflects unresolved V genes, and no reason is known for the rest. This sample gives roughly 500,000 clones in total; more than 85% of them show up just once. The ten top clones hold around 8% of the sample. Sequenced: PBMCs or T cells enriched from blood (not recorded which). The receptors stem from a woman aged 60-75 years who had recovered from COVID-19.

The rearrangement uses TRBV25-1 and TRBJ1-5; a possible D gene is TRBD1 (6 bases). Between the trimmed V and J ends, which lost 3 bases and 3 bases, there was a span of 9 bases. The CDR3 contains 14 residues. Germline-derived CDR1 and CDR2 are MGHDK and SYGVNS. CDR3 sequence (DNA): TGTGCCAGCAGTGATACAGGGTACAATCAGCCCCAGCATTTT. This encodes CASSDTGYNQPQHF.

This clone came up a few times. The chain couples TRBV18 to TRBJ1-6, with D hard to call. The germline gives CDR1 KGHSH, CDR2 LQKENI. The CDR3 is 13 residues long. V was shortened by 3 bases and J by 8 bases, with 8 bases between the two germline ends. CDR3 sequence: CASSPDSDSPLHF. The CDR3 DNA reads TGTGCCAGCTCACCCGATAGTGATTCACCCCTCCACTTT.

The V call is TRBV2, the J call TRBJ1-2; D perhaps matches TRBD1 (5 bases). This CDR3 region has 14 residues. The germline V gene has CDR1 SNHLY and CDR2 FYNNEI. The V and J ends lost 6 bases and 2 bases respectively, with 13 bases between them. DNA of the CDR3: TGTGCCAGCAGACCAGGGTGGGGAAACTATGGCTACACCTTC. It codes for CASRPGWGNYGYTF.

This clone turned up a few times. The chain couples TRBV2 to TRBJ1-1, with TRBD1 identical over 7 bases. CDR1 and CDR2 (germline): SNHLY, FYNNEI. V lost 4 bases, J lost 1 base, and 6 bases stayed unmatched. The CDR3 has 15 amino acids. CDR3 sequence: CASSGRTGSNTEAFF. DNA of the CDR3: TGTGCCAGCAGTGGGCGGACAGGCTCGAACACTGAAGCTTTCTTT.

The rearrangement joins TRBV29-1 to TRBJ2-5; a possible D gene is TRBD2 (6 bases). The germline V and J ends were trimmed by 6 bases and 5 bases, with 16 bases remaining between them. The CDR3 loop spans 13 amino acids. Germline V CDR1 and CDR2: SQVTM, ANQGSEA. This chain's CDR3 is CSVGVLRGETQYF. The CDR3 nucleotides read TGCAGCGTAGGGGTCCTACGGGGGGAGACCCAGTACTTC.

The rearrangement uses TRBV7-8 and TRBJ1-1, with D unclear. Trimming removed 5 bases from V and 5 bases from J, with 9 bases in between. Germline values: CDR1 SGHVS, CDR2 FQNEAQ. The CDR3 loop spans 12 amino acids. The CDR3 spells CASSPTGTEAFF. CDR3 in DNA: TGTGCCAGCAGCCCCACGGGAACTGAAGCTTTCTTT.

This clone was seen many times. V usage is TRBV11-2 and J usage is TRBJ1-1; 8 bases map to TRBD1. This CDR3 spans 18 amino acids. With 4 bases clipped from V and 1 base from J, the junction kept 14 bases outside the gene matches. In germline, CDR1 is SGHAT, CDR2 FQNNGV. Here the CDR3 DNA reads TGTGCCAGCAGCTGGCCGGCGGGGCGGGGACAGGAGAACACTGAAGCTTTCTTT. Protein product: CASSWPAGRGQENTEAFF.

The chain recombines TRBV4-2 with TRBJ1-1; no clear D. CDR1 and CDR2 (germline): LGHNA, YNFKEQ. V dropped 0 bases and J dropped 3 bases, with 5 bases sitting between them. This CDR3 contains 13 residues. The CDR3 DNA reads as TGTGCCAGCAGCCAAGACGGGGACACTGAAGCTTTCTTT. Amino acid sequence: CASSQDGDTEAFF.

The sample holds a few counts of this clone. V gene TRBV2 combines with J gene TRBJ2-1; 15 positions agree with TRBD2. Germline CDR1 is SNHLY and CDR2 is FYNNEI. The V gene end was trimmed by 5 bases and the J gene end by 9 bases; junction bases not matched to a gene: 8. The CDR3 length is 16 residues. In nucleotides, the CDR3 is TGTGCCAGCAGTCCAGGACTAGCGGGGGGGCGCACTGAGCAGTTCTTC. Translated: CASSPGLAGGRTEQFF.

V and J are TRBV6-2 or TRBV6-3 and TRBJ1-2; the match to TRBD1 covers 12 bases. J lost 5 bases, V lost 4 bases, and 5 bases had no gene match. Germline CDR1 is MNHEY and CDR2 is SVGEGT. The CDR3 covers 15 residues. DNA of the CDR3: TGTGCCAGCAGTTCCGGGACAGGGGGCCCATATGGCTACACCTTC. Translating it yields CASSSGTGGPYGYTF.

This clone was seen only once. The chain is built from TRBV12-3 or TRBV12-4 and TRBJ2-5; 9 bases match TRBD1. The CDR3 length is 13 residues. V trimming: 8 bases; J trimming: 4 bases; junction bases outside the gene matches: 5. The CDR3 bases are TGTGCCAGCGGGACAGGGTTAGCAGAGACCCAGTACTTC. It translates to CASGTGLAETQYF.